What follows are 14 T cell receptor beta chains derived from one specimen sequenced in a study of blood T cell repertoires in COVID-19. Produced via immunoSEQ multiplex PCR; TCRdb's table is partial and in-frame only. Here the sample spans 150,000 to 200,000 clones, approximately 86% being singletons. The sequenced sample consisted of peripheral blood. The receptors shown here come from a man aged 60 to 75 with acute or convalescent COVID-19.

The CDR3 DNA reads as TGTGCCAGTAGTATCCGGCGGGTGGGCGGAGATACGCAGTATTTT. Its translation: CASSIRRVGGDTQYF. This rearrangement joins TRBV19 to TRBJ2-3, with D possibly being TRBD2 (5 bases). This CDR3 region has 15 residues. The germline gives CDR1 LNHDA, CDR2 SQIVND (reference sequence). The V end was cut by 3 bases, the J end by 5 bases, with 15 bases between.

The V and J genes are TRBV9 and TRBJ2-3; D perhaps matches TRBD2 (5 bases). V was shortened by 2 bases and J by 0 bases, with 10 bases between the two germline ends. The CDR3 is made up of 15 amino acids. The germline CDR1 and CDR2 sequences are SGDLS and YYNGEE. DNA of the CDR3: TGTGCCAGCAGCGTCAGCGGAGCTAGCACAGATACGCAGTATTTT. This sequence encodes CASSVSGASTDTQYF.

V and J are TRBV10-3 and TRBJ1-1; D perhaps matches TRBD1 (5 bases). The CDR3 runs to 14 residues. Trimming took 2 bases from V and 5 from J, leaving 12 bases between them. CDR1 and CDR2 (germline): ENHRY, SYGVKD. The CDR3 sequence: CAISEGGDGTEAFF. CDR3 in DNA: TGTGCCATCAGTGAGGGAGGGGATGGGACTGAAGCTTTCTTT.

In this sample, this clone turned up a few times. The chain recombines TRBV2 with TRBJ2-2, with 8 bases fitting TRBD1. With V trimmed by 4 bases and J by 1 base, 11 bases remained unmatched. The CDR3 has 18 amino acids. Germline V gene lookup returns CDR1 SNHLY and CDR2 FYNNEI. The CDR3 is CASSVSQGADRNTGELFF. The CDR3 nucleotides read TGTGCCAGCAGTGTTAGTCAGGGGGCCGACAGGAACACCGGGGAGCTGTTTTTT.

The chain carries TRBV7-2 and TRBJ1-5, with TRBD1 identical over 12 bases. The V segment lost 1 base and the J segment 0 bases; nucleotides outside the gene matches: 4. Germline CDR1 is SGHTA and CDR2 is FQGNSA. The CDR3 loop spans 18 amino acids. The CDR3 region is CASSLVGQGAYSNQPQHF. The CDR3 DNA is TGTGCCAGCAGCTTAGTGGGACAGGGGGCCTATAGCAATCAGCCCCAGCATTTT.

The chain employs TRBV7-6 and TRBJ1-2; 8 bases fit TRBD1. The CDR3 loop spans 17 amino acids. Germline assignment: CDR1 SGHVS and CDR2 FNYEAQ. The junction had 11 bases not matched to a gene; V was cut back by 1 base and J by 4 bases. The CDR3: CASSLELGQGNFYGYTF. CDR3 DNA: TGTGCCAGCAGCTTAGAATTAGGACAGGGAAACTTCTATGGCTACACCTTC.

This clone was seen only once. The rearrangement uses TRBV7-3 and TRBJ2-2; D perhaps matches TRBD2 (5 bases). The germline V gene encodes CDR1 SGHTA and CDR2 FQGTGA. V dropped 4 bases and J dropped 6 bases, with 15 bases sitting between them. This CDR3 region has 15 residues. The CDR3 nucleotides read TGTGCCAGCAGCTCCCGAGTCCAGCGGTCCGGGGAGCTGTTTTTT. Translation: CASSSRVQRSGELFF.

J is TRBJ1-2 and V is TRBV6-6; D is ambiguous. The CDR3 has 14 residues. V gave up 1 base and J gave up 0 bases, with 6 bases separating them. Germline V gene data show CDR1 as MNHNY and CDR2 as SVGAGI (reference sequence). The CDR3 spells CASSYLQTNYGYTF. The CDR3 bases are TGTGCCAGCAGTTACTTGCAGACTAACTATGGCTACACCTTC.

The genes are TRBV6-5 and TRBJ1-1; TRBD1 might be the D (5 bases). CDR3 length: 11 residues. Trimming pared 8 bases from V and 4 bases from J, leaving 8 bases between. In germline, CDR1 is MNHEY, CDR2 SVGAGI. CDR3 DNA: TGTGCCAGCGGGCAGGGCACTGAAGCTTTCTTT. Amino acids: CASGQGTEAFF.

The gene calls are TRBV9 and TRBJ2-7, with 8 bases identical to TRBD2. Unmatched junction bases numbered 14, after V lost 6 bases and J lost 6 bases. Germline CDR1 and CDR2: SGDLS and YYNGEE. This CDR3 region has 15 residues. The CDR3 sequence is CASTPGGESQTEQYF. In DNA form, the CDR3 reads TGTGCCAGCACCCCCGGGGGGGAGAGCCAGACCGAGCAGTACTTC.

With respect to this clone: Other DNA sequences within the sample encode an identical CDR3. The J gene is TRBJ1-5, the V gene TRBV6-5; no firm D call. V was pared by 0 bases and J by 4 bases, with 10 bases between. This CDR3 has 15 amino acids. Germline CDR1 is MNHEY and CDR2 is SVGAGI. The CDR3, as DNA: TGTGCCAGCAGTTACTCCAGTAGAGGGAATCAGCCCCAGCATTTT. Its translation: CASSYSSRGNQPQHF.

The count of this clone is one. V is TRBV28 and J is TRBJ1-2, with TRBD1 matching 7 bases. The length of the CDR3 is 14 residues. Germline V gives CDR1 MDHEN, CDR2 SYDVKM. J gave up 4 bases and V 1 base, and 3 bases lay outside the gene matches. This CDR3 is CASSLYDRVYGYTF. In nucleotides, the CDR3 is TGTGCCAGCAGTTTATATGACAGGGTCTATGGCTACACCTTC.

The rearrangement uses TRBV5-1 and TRBJ2-1; 10 positions match TRBD2. V trimming: 0 bases; J trimming: 8 bases; junction bases outside the gene matches: 5. The V gene's germline CDR1 is SGHRS and CDR2 YFSETQ. This CDR3 contains 15 residues. The CDR3 DNA is TGCGCCAGCAGCTTGGCAGCGGGAGGGTGGGATGAGCAGTTCTTC. Its translation: CASSLAAGGWDEQFF. Full variable domain (remainder filled in from reference TRBV5-1 and TRBJ2-1): KAGVTQTPRYLIKTRGQQVTLSCSPISGHRSVSWYQQTPGQGLQFLFEYFSETQRNKGNFPGRFSGRQFSNSRSEMNVSTLELGDSALYLCASSLAAGGWDEQFFGPGTRLTVL.

The chain recombines TRBV29-1 with TRBJ1-1, with 8 positions matching TRBD1. This CDR3 is built from 13 residues. The germline V gene has CDR1 SQVTM and CDR2 ANQGSEA. The V gene end was trimmed by 6 bases and the J gene end by 3 bases; junction bases not matched to a gene: 6. DNA of the CDR3: TGCAGCGTCGAACAGGGGGGAGACACTGAAGCTTTCTTT. Protein product: CSVEQGGDTEAFF.